This T cell receptor beta chain is drawn from a study of blood T cells in healthy people across ages. This clonotype was counted a few times. Sample-barcoded 5' priming and a J-beta primer mix drove a second PCR of roughly 6 to 12 cycles. TCRdb reanalysed the 5' RACE reads using MiXCR and keeps one entry per CDR3 protein. The sample gives some 1.5 million distinct CDR3 sequences, over 25% of which show up once; 7.7% is in the top ten. The length of the CDR3 is 15 residues. The germline V gene encodes CDR1 SEHNR and CDR2 FQNEAQ (reference sequence). The V and J ends lost 0 bases and 4 bases respectively, with 10 bases between them.

This receptor was identified in a woman aged 25-40 years in good health. The material sequenced was blood. The V and J genes are TRBV7-9 and TRBJ1-5, with D unclear. The CDR3 protein is CASSLAYGENQPQHF. The CDR3 bases are TGTGCCAGCAGCTTAGCTTACGGGGAAAATCAGCCCCAGCATTTT.